Here is one T cell receptor beta chain with its context. Its antigen is still unknown. A read error may be the cause here, since a much bigger clone is one base away. The data originate from a study of vaccination and CD4 T cells after COVID-19. The CDR3 spans 13 residues. CDR1 is MNHNS and CDR2 is SASEGT in the germline V gene. The Oncomine TCR Beta short-read assay sequenced DNA from cultured CD4+ T cells. Using its own MiXCR run on the PCR reads, TCRdb lists one record per CDR3 protein. The table records 6,000 or so distinct CDR3 sequences, about 17% of them present only once. Specified treatment: roughly 11-day PBMC culture with coronavirus spike peptide pools or control peptides (ViraFEST assay). Peptide pool stimulation in ViraFEST expanded antigen-specific T cells, whose TCRs were then sequenced. Wells that each held some 2 million PBMCs were cultured with 8.5 to 10 IU/ml IL-2 and approximately 10 ug/ml peptide pools. These CD4+ T cells came from roughly eleven-day cultures by negative selection.

Findings and caveats of the study: Convalescent patients showed a median approximately 89% of reactive clones that were seen only post-vaccination.

The clonotype comes from a human donor who had recovered from COVID-19. Material for sequencing was CD4+ T cells from blood, cultured in vitro. V usage is TRBV6-1 and J usage is TRBJ2-5, with TRBD1 matching 8 bases. The CDR3 loop is CASGQGIKQTQCF. CDR3 DNA: TGTGCCAGCGGACAGGGTATTAAGCAGACCCAGTGCTTC.